The subject of this entry is one TCR beta chain. A J-beta primer mix and a sample-barcoded 5' primer were used in a second PCR of about 7 to 12 cycles. TCRdb re-analysed the 5' RACE reads in MiXCR, keeping a single row per CDR3 protein. The table records about 1.4 million distinct CDR3 sequences, around 59% of them present only once. These data come from a study of blood T cells in healthy people across ages. V was clipped by 3 bases and J by 5 bases; unmatched bases: 4. The CDR3 covers 14 residues. This TCR derives from a young man in good health. The gene calls are TRBV12-3 or TRBV12-4 and TRBJ2-5; 9 bases agree with TRBD1. Sample: blood. In nucleotides, the CDR3 is TGTGCCAGCAGTTTGGGGACAGGGTATGAGACCCAGTACTTC. This sequence encodes CASSLGTGYETQYF.